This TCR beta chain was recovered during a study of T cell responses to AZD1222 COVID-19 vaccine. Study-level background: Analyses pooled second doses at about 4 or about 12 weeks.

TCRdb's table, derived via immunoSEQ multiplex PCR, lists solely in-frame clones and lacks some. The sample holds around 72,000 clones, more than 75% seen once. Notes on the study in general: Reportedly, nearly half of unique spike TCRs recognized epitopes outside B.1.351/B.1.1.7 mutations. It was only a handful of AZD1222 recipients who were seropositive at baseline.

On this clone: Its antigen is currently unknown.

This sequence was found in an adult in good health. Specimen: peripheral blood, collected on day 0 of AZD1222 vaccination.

The CDR3 here is CASSQGKTSGGTGETQYF. CDR3 DNA: TGTGCCAGCAGCCAAGGAAAAACTAGCGGGGGGACTGGTGAGACCCAGTACTTC. This chain uses TRBV4-2 with TRBJ2-5, with 12 bases aligning to TRBD2. Germline CDR1 reads LGHNA; CDR2 reads YNFKEQ. The CDR3 consists of 18 residues. V lost 1 base, J lost 5 bases, and 11 bases stayed unmatched.